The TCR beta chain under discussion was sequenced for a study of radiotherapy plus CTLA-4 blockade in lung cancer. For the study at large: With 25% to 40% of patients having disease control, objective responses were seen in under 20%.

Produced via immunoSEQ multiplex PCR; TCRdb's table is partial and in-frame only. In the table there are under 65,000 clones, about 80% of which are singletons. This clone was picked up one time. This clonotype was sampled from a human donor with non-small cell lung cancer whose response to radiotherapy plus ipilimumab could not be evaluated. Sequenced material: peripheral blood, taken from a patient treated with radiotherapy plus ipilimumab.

The CDR3 here is CASLAGGQPQHF. CDR3 nucleotide sequence: TGTGCCAGCTTGGCCGGGGGTCAGCCCCAGCATTTT. V usage is TRBV6-1 and J usage is TRBJ1-5; D is possibly TRBD1 (5 bases). V gave up 8 bases and J gave up 6 bases, with 11 bases separating them. The CDR3 length is 12 residues. Germline lookup yields CDR1 MNHNS and CDR2 SASEGT.